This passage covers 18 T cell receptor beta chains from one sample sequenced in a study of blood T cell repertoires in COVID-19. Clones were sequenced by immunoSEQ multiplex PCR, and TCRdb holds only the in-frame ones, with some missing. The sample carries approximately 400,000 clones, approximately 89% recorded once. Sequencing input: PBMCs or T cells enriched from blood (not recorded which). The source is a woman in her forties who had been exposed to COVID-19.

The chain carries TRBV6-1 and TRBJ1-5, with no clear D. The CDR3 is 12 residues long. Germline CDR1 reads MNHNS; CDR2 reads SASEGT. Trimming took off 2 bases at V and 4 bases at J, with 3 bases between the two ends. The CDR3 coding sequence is TGTGCCAGCAGTGAACCGAATCAGCCCCAGCATTTT. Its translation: CASSEPNQPQHF.

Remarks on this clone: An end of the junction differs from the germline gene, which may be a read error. The CDR3 sequence is CASSLALGSGANVLTF. The DNA for the CDR3 is TGTGCTAGCAGCTTAGCGCTGGGGAGTGGGGCCAACGTCCTGACTTTC. The chain employs TRBV7-7 and TRBJ2-6; TRBD2 might be the D (5 bases). This CDR3 has 16 residues. Germline-derived CDR1 and CDR2 are SSHAT and FNYEAQ (reference sequence).

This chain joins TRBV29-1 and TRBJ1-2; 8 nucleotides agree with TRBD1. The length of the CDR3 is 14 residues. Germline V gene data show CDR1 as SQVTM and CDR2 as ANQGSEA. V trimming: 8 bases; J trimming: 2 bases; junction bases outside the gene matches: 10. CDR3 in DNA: TGCAGCATTGCTCCTGGACAGGGAAACTATGGCTACACCTTC. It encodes CSIAPGQGNYGYTF.

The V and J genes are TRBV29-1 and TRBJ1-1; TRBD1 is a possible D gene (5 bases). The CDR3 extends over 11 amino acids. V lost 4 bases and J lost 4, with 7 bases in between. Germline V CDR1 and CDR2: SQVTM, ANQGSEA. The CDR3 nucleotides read TGCAGCGTTGGGGGGGTCACTGAAGCTTTCTTT. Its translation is CSVGGVTEAFF.

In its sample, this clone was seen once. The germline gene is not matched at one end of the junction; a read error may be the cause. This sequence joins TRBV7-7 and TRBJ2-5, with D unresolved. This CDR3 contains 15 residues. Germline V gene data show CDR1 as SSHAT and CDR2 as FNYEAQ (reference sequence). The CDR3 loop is CASSLALGFQETQYF. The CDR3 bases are TGTGCTAGCAGCCTCGCTCTCGGGTTCCAAGAGACCCAGTACTTC.

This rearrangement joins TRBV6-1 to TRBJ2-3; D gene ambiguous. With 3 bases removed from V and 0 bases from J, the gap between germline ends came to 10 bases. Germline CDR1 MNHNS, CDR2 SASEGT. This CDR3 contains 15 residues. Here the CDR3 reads CASSDLGASTDTQYF. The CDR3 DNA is TGTGCCAGCAGTGATTTGGGCGCAAGCACAGATACGCAGTATTTT.

The CDR3 loop reads CATSDFSETQYF. The CDR3 coding sequence is TGTGCCACCAGTGATTTCTCAGAGACCCAGTACTTC. The chain employs TRBV24-1 and TRBJ2-5, with D hard to call. Germline CDR1 reads KGHDR; CDR2 reads SFDVKD. This CDR3 is built from 12 residues. Trimming shortened V by 1 base and J by 4 bases, and 3 bases separated the two germline ends.

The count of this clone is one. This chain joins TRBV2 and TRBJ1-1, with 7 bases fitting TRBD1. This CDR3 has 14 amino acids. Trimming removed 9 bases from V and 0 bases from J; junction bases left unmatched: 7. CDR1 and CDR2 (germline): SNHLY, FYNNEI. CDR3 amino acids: CASNYRGLNTEAFF. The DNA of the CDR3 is TGTGCCAGTAACTACAGGGGTTTGAACACTGAAGCTTTCTTT.

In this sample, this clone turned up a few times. The CDR3 region is CASSLGERNTEAFF. DNA for the CDR3: TGCGCCAGCAGCTTAGGGGAACGGAACACTGAAGCTTTCTTT. V is TRBV5-1 and J is TRBJ1-1; perhaps TRBD1 as D (5 bases). Germline loops: CDR1 SGHRS, CDR2 YFSETQ. V lost 2 bases to trimming and J lost 1 base, with 9 bases between them. The CDR3 spans 14 residues.

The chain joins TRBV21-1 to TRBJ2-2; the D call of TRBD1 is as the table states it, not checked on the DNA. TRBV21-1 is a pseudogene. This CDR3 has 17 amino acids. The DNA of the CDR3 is TGTGCCAGCAGCAAAGCTAGGGGACAGAATTACACCGGGGAGCTGTTTTTT. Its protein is CASSKARGQNYTGELFF.

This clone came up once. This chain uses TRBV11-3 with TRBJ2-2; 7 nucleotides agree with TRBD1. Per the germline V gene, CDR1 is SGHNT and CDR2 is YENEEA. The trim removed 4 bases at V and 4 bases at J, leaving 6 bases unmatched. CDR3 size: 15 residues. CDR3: CASSSRTGSTGELFF. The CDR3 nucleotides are TGTGCCAGCAGCTCCCGGACAGGATCCACCGGGGAGCTGTTTTTT.

The CDR3 DNA sequence: TGTGCCAGCAAAAAAGGGGGTCACTATGGCTACACCTTC. Its translation is CASKKGGHYGYTF. The gene calls are TRBV6-5 and TRBJ1-2; TRBD1 might be the D (6 bases). The V gene lost 7 bases and the J gene lost 3 bases, with 12 bases spanning the gap. Germline lookup yields CDR1 MNHEY and CDR2 SVGAGI. This CDR3 is built from 13 residues.

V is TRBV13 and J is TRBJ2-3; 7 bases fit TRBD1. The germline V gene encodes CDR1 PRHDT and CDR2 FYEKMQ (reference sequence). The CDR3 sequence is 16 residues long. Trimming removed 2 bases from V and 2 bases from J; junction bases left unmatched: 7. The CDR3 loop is CASSLTSGTATDTQYF. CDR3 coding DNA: TGTGCCAGCAGCTTAACCTCCGGGACAGCCACAGATACGCAGTATTTT.

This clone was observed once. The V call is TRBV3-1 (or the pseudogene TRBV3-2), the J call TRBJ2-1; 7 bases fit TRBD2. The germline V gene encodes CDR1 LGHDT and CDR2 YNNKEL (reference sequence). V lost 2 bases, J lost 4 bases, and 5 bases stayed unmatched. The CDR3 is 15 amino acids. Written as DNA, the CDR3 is TGTGCCAGCAGCCAAAATCTGGGGGGGTACAATGAGCAGTTCTTC. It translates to CASSQNLGGYNEQFF.

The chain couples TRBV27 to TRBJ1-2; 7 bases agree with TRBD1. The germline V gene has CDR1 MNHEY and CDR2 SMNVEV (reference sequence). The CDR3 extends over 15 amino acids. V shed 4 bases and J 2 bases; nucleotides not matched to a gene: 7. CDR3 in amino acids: CASSSPSTGNYGYTF. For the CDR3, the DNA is TGTGCCAGCAGTTCACCCTCGACAGGGAACTATGGCTACACCTTC.

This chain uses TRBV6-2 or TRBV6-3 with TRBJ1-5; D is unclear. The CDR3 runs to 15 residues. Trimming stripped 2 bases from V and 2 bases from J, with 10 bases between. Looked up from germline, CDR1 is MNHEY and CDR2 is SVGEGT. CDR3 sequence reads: CASSYLGIGNQPQHF. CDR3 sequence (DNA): TGTGCCAGCAGTTACCTCGGGATTGGCAATCAGCCCCAGCATTTT.

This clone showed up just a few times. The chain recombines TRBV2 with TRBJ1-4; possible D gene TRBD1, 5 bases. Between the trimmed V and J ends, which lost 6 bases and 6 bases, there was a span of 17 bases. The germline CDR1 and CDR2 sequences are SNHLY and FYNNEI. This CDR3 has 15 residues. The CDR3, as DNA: TGTGCCAGCAGGGCTGGCCAGGGCTTTGATGAAAAACTGTTTTTT. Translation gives CASRAGQGFDEKLFF.

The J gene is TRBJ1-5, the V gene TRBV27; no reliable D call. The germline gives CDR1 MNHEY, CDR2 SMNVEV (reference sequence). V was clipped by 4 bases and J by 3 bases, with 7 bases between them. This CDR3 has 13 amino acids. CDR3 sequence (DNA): TGTGCCAGCAGTTCCACCTACAATCAGCCCCAGCATTTT. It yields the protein CASSSTYNQPQHF.